Below are 14 T cell receptor beta chains sequenced from a single sample in a study of beta chain features in type 1 diabetes (dated by TCRdb to between 2018 and 2020). These TCRs are of unknown antigen specificity. Preparation of the library involved the immunoSEQ multiplex PCR assay. The entire amount of isolated RNA was reverse transcribed using the High Capacity cDNA Reverse Transcription Kit, so the sequenced TCRB transcripts were expressed ones. Imported from immuneACCESS, the table was reduced by TCRdb to in-frame sequences with V and J called. These copies leave out some clones; in studies compared against another copy, an unresolved V gene accounts for under half, and the cause of the remainder is not known. For this sample there are 500,000 to 800,000 clones; about an eighth appear just once. Roughly 0.12% of the sample is in the top ten clones. What the authors observed across the whole study: In all four CD4+ subsets, TCRB CDR3 length was moderately but significantly shorter in type 1 diabetes patients.

The specimen was naive CD4+ T cells from blood. The cell subset or site label here, explained by the study, means: true naive CD4+ T cells. The receptors were sampled from a man aged 30-40 years with type 1 diabetes.

This clone has a handful of counts. The J gene is TRBJ2-7, the V gene TRBV29-1; D is possibly TRBD1 or TRBD2 (5 bases each). The germline V gene has CDR1 SQVTM and CDR2 ANQGSEA. V was trimmed by 3 bases and J by 7 bases, leaving 16 bases between them. The CDR3 covers 13 residues. The DNA of the CDR3 is TGCAGCGTTGATATCGCTGGGGGAGATGAGCAGTACTTC. Translated, it gives CSVDIAGGDEQYF.

The gene calls are TRBV19 and TRBJ1-5; 10 bases map to TRBD1. Trimming cost V 6 bases and J 5 bases; bases outside gene matches: 7. The CDR3 length is 15 residues. CDR1 and CDR2 (germline): LNHDA, SQIVND (reference sequence). The CDR3 reads CASRYGTGEHQPQHF. As DNA, the CDR3 is TGTGCCAGTAGATACGGGACAGGGGAACATCAGCCCCAGCATTTT.

The table lists this clone with a few counts. Other DNA sequences within the sample encode an identical CDR3. This chain connects TRBV7-6 to TRBJ2-5, with D uncertain. CDR1 SGHVS and CDR2 FNYEAQ come from the germline V gene. Trimming took 1 base from V and 5 from J, leaving 5 bases between them. The CDR3 totals 12 residues. For the CDR3, the DNA is TGTGCCAGCAGCTTAGGGCGGGAGACCCAGTACTTC. It yields the protein CASSLGRETQYF.

CDR3: CASRLAGGPHNEQFF. For the CDR3, the DNA is TGTGCCAGCAGACTAGCGGGGGGGCCCCACAATGAGCAGTTCTTC. The chain couples TRBV7-2 to TRBJ2-1; TRBD2 aligns across 13 bases. The germline CDR1 and CDR2 sequences are SGHTA and FQGNSA. The CDR3 consists of 15 residues. V shed 6 bases, J shed 5 bases, and the junction held 4 bases outside the gene matches. Combining the CDR3 with reference TRBV7-2 and TRBJ2-1 gives the whole variable domain GAGVSQSPSNKVTEKGKDVELRCDPISGHTALYWYRQSLGQGLEFLIYFQGNSAPDKSGLPSDRFSAERTGGSVSTLTIQRTQQEDSAVYLCASRLAGGPHNEQFFGPGTRLTVL.

V is TRBV6-6 and J is TRBJ2-5; TRBD2 might be the D (6 bases). Germline CDR1 and CDR2: MNHNY and SVGAGI (reference sequence). Trimming left V 7 bases short and J 2 bases short, with 11 bases between. The CDR3 consists of 13 residues. The CDR3 coding sequence is TGTGCCAGCACAGGACTATCGCAAGAGACCCAGTACTTC. Encoded protein: CASTGLSQETQYF.

There are a few counts of this clone. The chain combines TRBV5-1 with TRBJ2-7; TRBD1 or TRBD2 may be the D gene (6 bases each). CDR1 and CDR2 from the germline V gene are SGHRS and YFSETQ. The CDR3 loop spans 14 amino acids. Trimming took off 4 bases at V and 4 bases at J, with 15 bases between the two ends. This chain's CDR3 is CASSPGAPGYEQYF. The CDR3 DNA sequence: TGCGCCAGCAGCCCGGGGGCCCCAGGGTACGAGCAGTACTTC.

This clone has only a few counts. J is TRBJ1-6 and V is TRBV28; D gene unclear. Trimming took off 6 bases at V and 6 bases at J, with 12 bases between the two ends. Per the germline V gene, CDR1 is MDHEN and CDR2 is SYDVKM. The CDR3 has 14 amino acids. The CDR3 DNA reads TGTGCCAGCAGCCTTAACAGCTTTAATTCACCCCTCCACTTT. This sequence encodes CASSLNSFNSPLHF.

The genes are TRBV6-1 and TRBJ2-2, with 11 bases fitting TRBD1. The V gene end was trimmed by 8 bases and the J gene end by 13 bases; junction bases not matched to a gene: 15. This CDR3 has 15 amino acids. Germline values: CDR1 MNHNS, CDR2 SASEGT. The CDR3: CASDAGQGVVGRLFF. The CDR3, as DNA: TGTGCCAGCGATGCGGGACAGGGGGTGGTAGGGCGGCTGTTTTTT.

Of note for this clone: In the same sample, other DNA sequences code for this CDR3. The chain joins TRBV9 to TRBJ2-3, with 8 nucleotides matching TRBD2. This CDR3 has 15 amino acids. V lost 3 bases, J lost 0 bases, and 3 bases stayed unmatched. From germline, CDR1 is SGDLS and CDR2 YYNGEE. The chain's CDR3 is CASSAAGASTDTQYF. CDR3 bases: TGTGCCAGCAGCGCAGCGGGGGCAAGCACAGATACGCAGTATTTT.

CDR3: CASSALGGTNEKLFF. The CDR3, as DNA: TGTGCCAGCAGTGCCCTCGGTGGGACTAATGAAAAACTGTTTTTT. J is TRBJ1-4 and V is TRBV2; D is uncertain. Germline V gives CDR1 SNHLY, CDR2 FYNNEI. Trimming pared 4 bases from V and 2 bases from J, leaving 11 bases between. The CDR3 is made up of 15 amino acids.

This clone was counted between two and nine times. This rearrangement joins TRBV7-8 to TRBJ2-6; perhaps TRBD2 as D (6 bases). Trimming pared 2 bases from V and 2 bases from J, leaving 28 bases between. From germline, CDR1 is SGHVS and CDR2 FQNEAQ. The CDR3 has 22 amino acids. The CDR3 sequence: CASSLTRSSRDSSNAGANVLTF. The DNA of the CDR3 is TGTGCCAGCAGCTTAACCCGTAGTTCGAGGGACTCGAGTAATGCTGGGGCCAACGTCCTGACTTTC. Full variable domain (rest looked up from reference TRBV7-8 and TRBJ2-6): GAGVSQSPRYKVAKRGQDVALRCDPISGHVSLFWYQQALGQGPEFLTYFQNEAQLDKSGLPSDRFFAERPEGSVSTLKIQRTQQEDSAVYLCASSLTRSSRDSSNAGANVLTFGAGSRLTVL.

In this sample, this clone turned up a few times. This chain uses TRBV9 with TRBJ2-1; perhaps D is TRBD1 or TRBD2 (5 bases each). Trimming cost V 0 bases and J 11 bases, with 9 bases left between them. The CDR3 runs 12 residues. Germline-derived CDR1 and CDR2 are SGDLS and YYNGEE. Here the CDR3 reads CASSVGGTKQFF. CDR3 DNA sequence: TGTGCCAGCAGCGTAGGGGGGACCAAGCAGTTCTTC.

This clone was recorded only once. The chain recombines TRBV5-1 with TRBJ2-7; TRBD1 aligns across 7 bases. Germline CDR1 is SGHRS and CDR2 is YFSETQ. The CDR3 is 15 residues long. Trimming cost V 4 bases and J 6 bases; bases outside gene matches: 13. This CDR3 reads CASSITLTGIGEQYF. The CDR3 DNA follows: TGCGCCAGCAGCATAACCTTGACAGGGATAGGCGAGCAGTACTTC.

This clone was seen only a few times. The J gene is TRBJ1-4, the V gene TRBV7-2; TRBD1 might be the D (5 bases). The ends were cut back, 5 bases at V and 8 bases at J, with 15 bases in the middle. This CDR3 has 14 amino acids. Germline V CDR1 and CDR2: SGHTA, FQGNSA. The CDR3 sequence: CASSKTAEGEKLFF. Written as DNA, the CDR3 is TGTGCCAGCAGCAAGACAGCCGAGGGGGAAAAACTGTTTTTT.